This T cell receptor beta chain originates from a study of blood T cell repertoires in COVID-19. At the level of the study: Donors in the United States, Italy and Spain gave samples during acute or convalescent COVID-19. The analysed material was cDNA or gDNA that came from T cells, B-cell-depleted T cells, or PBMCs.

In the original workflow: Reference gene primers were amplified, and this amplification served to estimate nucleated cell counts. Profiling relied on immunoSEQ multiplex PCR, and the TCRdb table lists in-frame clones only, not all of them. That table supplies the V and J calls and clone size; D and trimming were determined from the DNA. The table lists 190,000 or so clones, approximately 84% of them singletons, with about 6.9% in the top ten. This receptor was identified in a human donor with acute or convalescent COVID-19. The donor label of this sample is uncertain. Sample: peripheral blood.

The DNA of the CDR3 is TGTGCCAGCAGCTTGCAGGGGGCCACAGATACGCAGTATTTT. It yields the protein CASSLQGATDTQYF. The genes are TRBV5-4 and TRBJ2-3, with TRBD1 identical over 8 bases. This CDR3 spans 14 amino acids. CDR1 and CDR2 from the germline V gene are SGHNT and YYREEE (reference sequence). Trimming took 1 base from V and 2 from J; bases not matched to a gene: 0.